This is a list of T cell receptor beta chains from one sample in a study of low-dose radiotherapy and immunotherapy resistance in tumors. One entry per CDR3 protein, called by TCRdb with MiXCR from the reads. The sample includes approximately 80,000 distinct CDR3 sequences, less than 20% of them seen just once. The source was PBMCs, collected after low-dose radiotherapy plus immunotherapy. Every receptor here comes from a male donor with prostate cancer. The CDR3 runs from the conserved cysteine through the conserved F or W. Each record gives: CDR3 protein, V gene, J gene.

CDR3 protein: CASSYGLAGVRYEQYF
V gene: TRBV6-2/TRBV6-3
J gene: TRBJ2-7

CDR3 protein: CASRIAGGYEQYF
V gene: TRBV6-2/TRBV6-3
J gene: TRBJ2-7

CDR3 protein: CSARAVSGRGGTGELFF
V gene: TRBV20-1
J gene: TRBJ2-2

CDR3 protein: CASSNRTYRVSETQYF
V gene: TRBV28
J gene: TRBJ2-5

CDR3 protein: CASSETGTGGFYEQYF
V gene: TRBV27
J gene: TRBJ2-7

CDR3 protein: CASSAETGYSNQPQHF
V gene: TRBV28
J gene: TRBJ1-5

CDR3 protein: CASSDSGQPNTGELFF
V gene: TRBV6-6
J gene: TRBJ2-2

CDR3 protein: CATSVGAQPQHF
V gene: TRBV24-1
J gene: TRBJ1-5

CDR3 protein: CASPAVWPQHF
V gene: TRBV6-4
J gene: TRBJ1-5

CDR3 protein: CSARDPLTDQPQHF
V gene: TRBV20-1
J gene: TRBJ1-5

CDR3 protein: CASSLASGRARTGELFF
V gene: TRBV5-1
J gene: TRBJ2-2

CDR3 protein: CATSRDFGGGSYEQYF
V gene: TRBV15
J gene: TRBJ2-7

CDR3 protein: CSAHGLAGGWNEQFF
V gene: TRBV20-1
J gene: TRBJ2-1

CDR3 protein: CASSLGSARLNTEAFF
V gene: TRBV7-2
J gene: TRBJ1-1

CDR3 protein: CASSEMGYREKLFF
V gene: TRBV2
J gene: TRBJ1-4

CDR3 protein: CASRTSGVNTGELFF
V gene: TRBV7-2
J gene: TRBJ2-2

CDR3 protein: CASSPRTSPYEQYF
V gene: TRBV6-2/TRBV6-3
J gene: TRBJ2-7

CDR3 protein: CASSEGVETQYF
V gene: TRBV2
J gene: TRBJ2-5

CDR3 protein: CAISDADEQFF
V gene: TRBV10-3
J gene: TRBJ2-1

CDR3 protein: CASTLRGLHYEQYF
V gene: TRBV12-3/TRBV12-4
J gene: TRBJ2-7

CDR3 protein: CASSYGTSGYEQYF
V gene: TRBV6-2/TRBV6-3
J gene: TRBJ2-7

CDR3 protein: CASSYGISSYNSPLHF
V gene: TRBV6-2/TRBV6-3
J gene: TRBJ1-6

CDR3 protein: CASSLQYTSSYEQYF
V gene: TRBV27
J gene: TRBJ2-7

CDR3 protein: CASTGTDTQYF
V gene: TRBV12-3/TRBV12-4
J gene: TRBJ2-3

CDR3 protein: CAWSVIHSTEAFF
V gene: TRBV30
J gene: TRBJ1-1

CDR3 protein: CASSYLAGGYEQYF
V gene: TRBV7-9
J gene: TRBJ2-7